This T cell receptor (beta chain) appears in the sequencing data of a study of blood T cell repertoires in COVID-19. This CDR3 has 14 residues. V was trimmed by 5 bases and J by 2 bases, leaving 12 bases between them. CDR1 LNHDA and CDR2 SQIVND come from the germline V gene (reference sequence). Method: immunoSEQ multiplex PCR; TCRdb's copy keeps in-frame clones and lacks some. The repertoire holds a few hundred thousand clones, with 88% as singletons. The V call is TRBV19, the J call TRBJ1-1; D is perhaps TRBD1 (5 bases). Sequenced sample: peripheral blood. The origin of this receptor is a woman aged 25 to 39 who had recovered from COVID-19. CDR3 DNA sequence: TGTGCCAGTAGTTCCCAGGGAGGAAACACTGAAGCTTTCTTT. The encoded protein is CASSSQGGNTEAFF.